Listed below are T cell receptor beta chains from one sample, sequenced in a study of CD4+ T cells in melanoma. Generated by immunoSEQ multiplex PCR, the TCRdb table keeps only in-frame clones and is missing some. The table has approximately 47,000 clones, about 88% seen once. The sequencing sample was made of peripheral blood. The receptors derive from a human donor with melanoma. The CDR3 runs from the conserved cysteine through the conserved F or W. D genes are given only for firm matches. Size values are once, few and many counts, or a class for expanded clones, and some rows have none.

d_gene | j_gene | abundance | len | v_gene | CDR3aa | CDR3nt
- | TRBJ1-6 | - | 15 | TRBV6-4 | CASRRQADYNSPLHF | TGTGCCAGCAGAAGGCAGGCGGATTATAATTCACCCCTCCACTTT
- | TRBJ2-2 | - | 17 | TRBV5-1 | CASSLAWVSSNTGELFF | TGCGCCAGCAGCTTGGCCTGGGTCAGTTCGAACACCGGGGAGCTGTTTTTT
- | TRBJ2-1 | once | 16 | TRBV5-1 | CASSLDGGGPYNEQFF | TGCGCCAGCAGCTTGGATGGGGGTGGCCCCTACAATGAGCAGTTCTTC
TRBD2 | TRBJ2-1 | - | 16 | TRBV9 | CASSAAKRGGTVEQFF | TGTGCCAGCAGCGCAGCCAAGCGCGGGGGTACAGTTGAGCAGTTCTTC
- | TRBJ1-2 | - | 14 | TRBV7-3 | CASSSFRDSLPYTF | TGTGCCAGCAGCTCCTTCCGGGACTCCCTTCCCTACACCTTC
- | TRBJ1-3 | - | 15 | TRBV7-9 | CASSFRQISGNTIYF | TGTGCCAGCAGTTTCCGACAGATCTCTGGAAACACCATATATTTT
- | TRBJ2-1 | - | 15 | TRBV7-9 | CASSRSGSSYNEQFF | TGTGCCAGCAGCCGAAGCGGCAGCTCCTACAATGAGCAGTTCTTC
- | TRBJ1-1 | - | 13 | TRBV6-4 | CASSAGDNTEAFF | TGTGCCAGCAGTGCAGGGGATAACACTGAAGCTTTCTTT
- | TRBJ1-3 | - | 17 | TRBV5-8 | CASSLFIGQFSGNTIYF | TGTGCCAGCAGCCTCTTCATCGGACAGTTCTCTGGAAACACCATATATTTT
- | TRBJ1-1 | - | 14 | TRBV7-9 | CASSLGGMNTEAFF | TGTGCCAGCAGCTTAGGGGGAATGAACACTGAAGCTTTCTTT
- | TRBJ1-5 | - | 14 | TRBV7-2 | CASSLTLGNQPQHF | TGTGCCAGCAGCTTAACATTGGGCAATCAGCCCCAGCATTTT
- | TRBJ1-6 | - | 15 | TRBV4-3 | CASSQDQGVSSPLHF | TGCGCCAGCAGCCAAGATCAAGGGGTTAGTTCACCCCTCCACTTT
- | TRBJ1-1 | few | 12 | TRBV19 | CASSFVQQGAFF | TGTGCCAGTAGTTTCGTGCAGCAGGGAGCTTTCTTT
- | TRBJ2-7 | - | 13 | TRBV11-1 | CASSLRGMGEQYF | TGTGCCAGCAGCTTAAGGGGAATGGGCGAGCAGTACTTC
- | TRBJ2-2 | - | 14 | TRBV10-3 | CAISASRNTGELFF | TGTGCCATCAGTGCTTCCAGAAACACCGGGGAGCTGTTTTTT
TRBD1 | TRBJ2-7 | - | 11 | TRBV19 | CASTGGYEQYF | TGTGCCAGTACAGGGGGCTACGAGCAGTACTTC
- | TRBJ1-3 | - | 14 | TRBV2 | CASRDPGLGNTIYF | TGTGCCAGCCGGGACCCTGGGCTTGGAAACACCATATATTTT
TRBD2 | TRBJ2-3 | - | 14 | TRBV9 | CASSRDYNTDTQYF | TGTGCCAGCAGCCGGGACTACAACACAGATACGCAGTATTTT
TRBD1 | TRBJ2-5 | - | 18 | TRBV10-1 | CASSGRGTGGLISGTQYF | TGCGCCAGCAGTGGCCGAGGGACAGGGGGACTAATTTCCGGGACCCAGTACTTC
TRBD2 | TRBJ2-1 | - | 15 | TRBV7-3 | CASSSLGGSSNEQFF | TGTGCCAGCAGCTCCCTGGGGGGGAGTAGCAATGAGCAGTTCTTC
- | TRBJ2-7 | - | 14 | TRBV19 | CASSLGDYSYEQYF | TGTGCCAGTAGTCTGGGTGACTACTCCTACGAGCAGTACTTC
TRBD2 | TRBJ2-7 | - | 15 | TRBV7-2 | CASSLAISGGYEQYF | TGTGCCAGCAGCTTAGCTATTAGCGGGGGGTACGAGCAGTACTTC
- | TRBJ1-5 | once | 14 | TRBV4-1 | CASSQVTRSQPQHF | TGCGCCAGCAGCCAAGTAACCCGGAGTCAGCCCCAGCATTTT
- | TRBJ1-1 | - | 12 | TRBV18 | CASSLLDTEAFF | TGTGCCAGCTCACTCCTTGACACTGAAGCTTTCTTT
TRBD1 | TRBJ1-2 | - | 11 | TRBV20-1 | CSAGQGSGYTF | TGCAGTGCTGGACAGGGGTCTGGCTACACCTTC
- | TRBJ1-1 | - | 14 | TRBV4-1 | CATQGGGLDTEAFF | TGCGCCACTCAAGGTGGGGGGCTGGACACTGAAGCTTTCTTT
- | TRBJ1-6 | - | 18 | TRBV21-1 | CASSARGTGGRRNSPLHF | TGTGCCAGCAGCGCCCGCGGGACAGGGGGCCGTCGGAATTCACCCCTCCACTTT
- | TRBJ1-6 | - | 15 | TRBV7-2 | CASSLAGWGAAPLHF | TGTGCCAGCAGCTTAGCAGGATGGGGGGCTGCACCCCTCCACTTT
TRBD1 | TRBJ1-5 | - | 16 | TRBV28 | CASSFGTGGAWQPQHF | TGTGCCAGCAGTTTTGGGACAGGGGGCGCTTGGCAGCCCCAGCATTTT
- | TRBJ2-5 | - | 15 | TRBV2 | CASGDYRGLQETQYF | TGTGCCAGCGGCGACTACCGGGGCCTCCAAGAGACCCAGTACTTC
- | TRBJ2-7 | few | 13 | TRBV6-5 | CASSLTTSYEQYF | TGTGCCAGCAGTCTGACTACCTCCTACGAGCAGTACTTC
- | TRBJ2-7 | - | 15 | TRBV28 | CASSLSGSVSYEQYF | TGTGCCAGCAGCCTGTCAGGGTCAGTCTCCTACGAGCAGTACTTC